The rows below give T cell receptor beta chains drawn from one sample of a study of tumor-infiltrating lymphocytes in primary liver carcinoma. Each CDR3 protein gets one entry after TCRdb re-called the multiplex PCR reads with MiXCR. This sample has about 350,000 distinct CDR3 sequences, with around three fifths found just once. Sequenced input: peripheral blood. These receptors were taken from a man in his forties with primary liver carcinoma and hepatitis B virus infection. Both conserved end residues are part of each CDR3. The order of the fields is D gene, V gene, clone size, J gene, CDR3 length, CDR3 DNA, CDR3 protein. D genes are given only for firm matches. Expanded clones get a size class; other rows say once, few or many, or leave the size out.

TRBD2	TRBV29-1	many	TRBJ2-5	16	TGCAGCGCCTCGGACAGGACTAGCGGGGTTCAAGAGACCCAGTACTTC	CSASDRTSGVQETQYF
.	TRBV11-2	many	TRBJ1-3	15	TGTGCCAGCAGCTTGACGGCTACCTCTGGAAACACCATATATTTT	CASSLTATSGNTIYF
.	TRBV25-1	once	TRBJ2-3	13	TGTGCCAGCAGCTGGAGGGGGGAAGATACGCAGTATTTT	CASSWRGEDTQYF
.	TRBV11-2	.	TRBJ2-5	13	TGTGCCAGCAGCCCGGGACCAGAGGAGACCCAGTACTTC	CASSPGPEETQYF
.	TRBV7-8	few	TRBJ1-2	14	TGTGCCAGCAGTTCTAACCTATTTGGCTATGGCTACACCTTC	CASSSNLFGYGYTF
.	TRBV6-2/TRBV6-3	.	TRBJ2-5	15	TGTGCCAGCAGTTACATCGTGACCAGACAAGAGACCAAGTACTTC	CASSYIVTRQETKYF
TRBD1	TRBV11-2	.	TRBJ2-7	13	TGTGCCAGCAGATGGACAGGGGAATACGTGCAGTACTTC	CASRWTGEYVQYF
TRBD2	TRBV11-2	many	TRBJ2-1	16	TGTGCCAGCAGCCTATTACTAGCGGGAGTGGGAAATGAGCAGTTCTTC	CASSLLLAGVGNEQFF
TRBD2	TRBV4-1	many	TRBJ2-7	16	TGCGCCAGCAGCCTAACTGAAAGACTAGCGTCCTACGAGCAGTACTTC	CASSLTERLASYEQYF
TRBD2	TRBV11-2	.	TRBJ2-7	15	TGTGCCACCAGAGGAGGACTAGCGGGAGTTGGCGAGAAGTACTTC	CATRGGLAGVGEKYF
.	TRBV10-1	many	TRBJ2-3	15	TGCGCCAGCAAATTTAGCGGCACTAGCACAGATACGCAGTATTTT	CASKFSGTSTDTQYF
.	TRBV11-2	.	TRBJ1-1	14	TGTGCCAGCAACACAGCCGGGGGATGGATTGAAGCTTTCTTT	CASNTAGGWIEAFF
.	TRBV10-3	many	TRBJ1-4	13	TGTGCCATCAGTGAAAGGGACCGTGAAAAACTGTTTTTT	CAISERDREKLFF
.	TRBV11-2	.	TRBJ2-7	14	TGTGCCAGCAGCCTCTGGGGCTATCGGGACGAGCTGTACTTC	CASSLWGYRDELYF
.	TRBV4-1	.	TRBJ1-2	16	TGCGCCAGCAGCCAAACTCTAAGGGAGACCTTTTATGGCTACACCTTC	CASSQTLRETFYGYTF
.	TRBV12-3/TRBV12-4	.	TRBJ1-1	13	TGTGCCAGCAGCTTGAACATATACACTGAAGCTTTCTTT	CASSLNIYTEAFF
TRBD1	TRBV30	.	TRBJ2-7	16	TGTGCCTGGAGCGGCTTCGGGACAGGGAAGTCCTACGAGCAGTACTTC	CAWSGFGTGKSYEQYF
.	TRBV4-1	few	TRBJ2-7	19	TGCGCCAGCAGCCAAGATCCCCGGGGCAGGGAGGACAATGGCTACGAGCAGTACTTC	CASSQDPRGREDNGYEQYF
TRBD2	TRBV5-4	.	TRBJ2-7	15	TGTGCCAGGAGCTTGATAGCGGGAGGGCAGTACGAGCAGTACTTC	CARSLIAGGQYEQYF
.	TRBV6-5	.	TRBJ2-3	16	TGTGCCAGCAGTTACGACCAAGCAACCTGCACAGAAACGCAGTATTTT	CASSYDQATCTETQYF
.	TRBV4-3	few	TRBJ1-6	16	TGCGCCAGCAGCCAAATCGTCGGGGGGTCGAATTCACCCCTCCACTTT	CASSQIVGGSNSPLHF
TRBD1	TRBV6-4	.	TRBJ1-2	16	TGTGCCAGCAGTCCTCAGGGGGGGGACGGCCTCTATGGCTACACCTTC	CASSPQGGDGLYGYTF
.	TRBV4-1	many	TRBJ1-1	13	TGCGCCAGCAGCCAAGCAGGGGACACTGAAGCTTTCTTT	CASSQAGDTEAFF
.	TRBV28	few	TRBJ1-3	16	TGTGCCAGCAGTTTAAGAGCTGTCCTCTCTGGAAACACCATATATTTT	CASSLRAVLSGNTIYF
.	TRBV30	.	TRBJ2-5	12	TGTGCCTGGAGTCCGTTAAAAGAGACCCAGTACTTC	CAWSPLKETQYF
.	TRBV6-2/TRBV6-3	.	TRBJ2-7	16	TGTGCCAGCAGCCTCTCCCTGTATAGTACCCCCTACGAGCAGTACTTC	CASSLSLYSTPYEQYF
.	TRBV28	.	TRBJ1-5	14	TGTACCAGCAGTTTGGTGGATAGCAATCAGCCCCAGCATTTT	CTSSLVDSNQPQHF
.	TRBV4-1	few	TRBJ2-3	14	TGCGCCAGCAGCCAGGAAATACAGGGTCTGGGGCAGTATTTT	CASSQEIQGLGQYF
TRBD1	TRBV5-6	.	TRBJ2-2	16	TGTGCCAGCACCCAACTCGACAGGGGGAACACCGGGGAGCTGTTTTTT	CASTQLDRGNTGELFF
.	TRBV12-3/TRBV12-4	.	TRBJ2-4	14	TGTGCCAGCAGTTTAACCTATGCCAAAAACATTCAGTACTTC	CASSLTYAKNIQYF
TRBD2	TRBV6-6	.	TRBJ2-3	17	TGTACCAGCAGTTACTGGTCTAGCGGGAGCGAACCAGATACGCAGTATTTT	CTSSYWSSGSEPDTQYF
.	TRBV5-6	.	TRBJ2-1	14	TGTGCCAGCAGCCCTACCCTGGAGCACAATGAGCAGTTCTTC	CASSPTLEHNEQFF
.	TRBV11-2	once	TRBJ2-7	12	TGTACTAGCAGCTTTGATCAGGGATGGCAGTACTTC	CTSSFDQGWQYF
TRBD1	TRBV28	few	TRBJ2-6	17	TGTGCCAGCAGTCCCCGGGACAGGGGGTCCGGGGCCAACGTCCTGACTTTC	CASSPRDRGSGANVLTF
TRBD2	TRBV5-5	.	TRBJ2-1	15	TGTGCCAGCAGCCTGCTAGCGGGCGAATACAATGAGCAGTTCTTC	CASSLLAGEYNEQFF
TRBD1	TRBV20-1	.	TRBJ1-2	13	TGCAGTGCTAGGCAGACAGGGAGCTATGGCTACACCTTC	CSARQTGSYGYTF
TRBD2	TRBV4-1	many	TRBJ2-2	18	TGCGCCAGCAGCCGAGAGACTAGCGGGAGATCGAACACCGGGGAGCTGTTTTTT	CASSRETSGRSNTGELFF
TRBD1	TRBV4-2	.	TRBJ2-7	13	TGTGCCATCGGCCACCGGACAGGGTACGGGCAGTACTTC	CAIGHRTGYGQYF
.	TRBV12-3/TRBV12-4	many	TRBJ2-4	13	TGTGCCAGCAGTTGGGGCGATGGGGACATTCAGTACTTC	CASSWGDGDIQYF
TRBD1	TRBV29-1	.	TRBJ2-5	14	TGCAGCGTTGAAGATCTTGACAGGGGCCAGACCCAGTACTTC	CSVEDLDRGQTQYF
.	TRBV10-3	few	TRBJ1-1	13	TGTGCCATCAGCAGCAGGGAGAACACTGAAGCTTTCTTT	CAISSRENTEAFF
.	TRBV6-2/TRBV6-3	many	TRBJ2-1	17	TGTGCCAGCAGTCGGGGGCTAGCGGACTTAAAAGGGAATGAGCAGTTCTTC	CASSRGLADLKGNEQFF
.	TRBV6-1	.	TRBJ2-3	14	TGTGCCAGCCCAGACAGTTTTAGCACAGATACGCAGTATTTT	CASPDSFSTDTQYF
.	TRBV6-2/TRBV6-3	.	TRBJ1-1	14	TGTGCAAGCAGTTACGGGTCAGAGTTCACTGAAGCTTCCTTT	CASSYGSEFTEASF
TRBD2	TRBV6-1	.	TRBJ2-1	14	TGTGGCAGCACCATAGCGGGAGTGCGGAATGAGCAGTTCTTC	CGSTIAGVRNEQFF